The rows below give T cell receptor beta chains drawn from one sample of a study of blood T cell repertoires in COVID-19. Libraries were prepared by immunoSEQ multiplex PCR; TCRdb keeps only in-frame clonotypes and omits some of them. The profile shows around 300,000 clones, 90% of them singletons. The sequenced sample consisted of PBMCs or T cells enriched from blood (not recorded which). All receptors come from a woman between 18 and 30 years old with acute COVID-19. Both conserved end residues are part of each CDR3. Fields, in order: clone size, J gene, CDR3 length, V gene, D gene, CDR3 DNA, CDR3 protein. D genes are given only for firm matches. Clone size is stated in some rows and not others, as once, few, many or a class when expanded.

>NA|TRBJ1-6|14|TRBV6-5|TRBD1
TGTGCCAGCAGTTGGACAGGGGGTTTTTCACCCCTCCACTTT
CASSWTGGFSPLHF
>NA|TRBJ2-2|14|TRBV25-1|TRBD2
TGTGCCAGCAGTGAATCCGGGAGGGCCGGGGAGCTGTTTTTT
CASSESGRAGELFF
>NA|TRBJ1-2|13|TRBV12-3/TRBV12-4|TRBD1
TGTGCCAGCAGTTTTGGGACAGGGAATGGCTACACCTTC
CASSFGTGNGYTF
>NA|TRBJ1-3|18|TRBV7-3|TRBD1
TGTGCCAGCAGCTTACGGTCGGACAGGGGGGGCCCTCAGGACACCATATATTTT
CASSLRSDRGGPQDTIYF
>NA|TRBJ2-1|15|TRBV4-3|TRBD2
TGCGCCAGCAGCCAAGGTAGCGGGGCGTACAATGAGCAGTTCTTC
CASSQGSGAYNEQFF
>once|TRBJ2-7|14|TRBV18|TRBD2
TGTGCCAGCTCTTACGGGGGGGGCTCCGCCGAGCAGTACTTC
CASSYGGGSAEQYF
>NA|TRBJ2-1|13|TRBV23-1|NA
TGCGCCAGCCCAAGCGGGACAAGCAATGAGCAGTTCTTC
CASPSGTSNEQFF
>NA|TRBJ2-2|15|TRBV28|TRBD1
TGTGCCAGCAGACGGACAGGGGGGAACACCGGGGAGCTGTTTTTT
CASRRTGGNTGELFF
>NA|TRBJ1-3|16|TRBV4-1|NA
TGCGCCAGCAGCCCGGCCACGAGGCCCTCTGGAAACACCATATATTTT
CASSPATRPSGNTIYF
>once|TRBJ2-5|14|TRBV2|TRBD1
TGTGCCAGCAGCGAGGACAGGGCCCAGGAGACCCAGTACTTC
CASSEDRAQETQYF
>NA|TRBJ2-5|14|TRBV7-9|NA
TGTGCCAGCAGCCGTGACAGTACCCGGGAGACCCAGTACTTC
CASSRDSTRETQYF
>NA|TRBJ2-1|15|TRBV7-9|NA
TGTGCCAGCAGCTTTTCCATAGCTGTGAACAATGAGCAGTTCTTC
CASSFSIAVNNEQFF
>NA|TRBJ2-3|14|TRBV7-6|TRBD1
TGTGCCAGCAGCCCGGACAGGGTTGTAGATACGCAGTATTTT
CASSPDRVVDTQYF
>NA|TRBJ1-1|14|TRBV18|TRBD1
TGTGCCAGCTCCCCGACAGGGGGCTGGGTCGTGGCTTTCTTT
CASSPTGGWVVAFF
>NA|TRBJ2-6|18|TRBV19|TRBD1
TGTGCCAGTAGTATAGTTGGGACAGGTCCCTCTGGGGCCAACGTCCTGACTTTC
CASSIVGTGPSGANVLTF
>NA|TRBJ1-6|15|TRBV28|TRBD1
TGTGCCAGCAGTTCAACAGGGGGGCATAATTCACCCCTCCACTTT
CASSSTGGHNSPLHF
>NA|TRBJ1-4|16|TRBV7-2|NA
TGTGCCAGCAGCCCCCGGATCAGCCGGGGAAAGGAAAAACTGTTTTTT
CASSPRISRGKEKLFF
>few|TRBJ2-5|17|TRBV5-5|TRBD2
TGTGCCAGCAGCTTTCGGCGGGTAGCGGGGGTCCAAGAGACCCAGTACTTC
CASSFRRVAGVQETQYF
>NA|TRBJ1-2|14|TRBV9|NA
TGTGCCAGCAGCGTCCAAGACATTTCCTATGGCTACACCTTC
CASSVQDISYGYTF
>NA|TRBJ1-4|15|TRBV25-1|TRBD1
TGTGCCAGCAGTGAGTACAGGGGGCCTAATGAAAAACTGTTTTTT
CASSEYRGPNEKLFF
>NA|TRBJ2-5|15|TRBV15|TRBD1
TGTGCCACCAGCAGAGAGGGACAGCACCAAGAGACCCAGTACTTC
CATSREGQHQETQYF
>NA|TRBJ1-6|15|TRBV3-1/TRBV3-2|NA
TGTGCCAGCAGCCTAGGGGGACGGGGTGGTTCACCCCTCCACTTT
CASSLGGRGGSPLHF
>NA|TRBJ2-1|15|TRBV5-1|NA
TGCGCCAGCAGCTTGGTGCAGGGGACCTACAATGAGCAGTTCTTC
CASSLVQGTYNEQFF
>NA|TRBJ2-6|15|TRBV5-4|NA
TGTGCCAGCAGCTTAGGACATTCGGGGGCCAACGTCCTGACTTTC
CASSLGHSGANVLTF
>few|TRBJ2-3|14|TRBV29-1|TRBD2
TGCAGCGTTGAAGACTTGCTAGCGGAAGATACGCAGTATTTT
CSVEDLLAEDTQYF
>NA|TRBJ1-5|17|TRBV18|TRBD1
TGTGCCAGCTCACCAAGGCGACAGGGAAAAGCCAATCAGCCCCAGCATTTT
CASSPRRQGKANQPQHF
>few|TRBJ1-1|13|TRBV29-1|NA
TGCAGCGTTGAATGGGAGGAAAACACTGAAGCTTTCTTT
CSVEWEENTEAFF
>NA|TRBJ2-3|18|TRBV9|TRBD2
TGTGCCAGCAGCGCCAAAAGGCCGGTGGCGGGAGACACAGATACGCAGTATTTT
CASSAKRPVAGDTDTQYF
>NA|TRBJ2-3|19|TRBV7-9|TRBD2
TGTGCCAGCAGCTTAGCGGCTCGTGTGGGAGGGCCGATAACAGATACGCAGTATTTT
CASSLAARVGGPITDTQYF
>NA|TRBJ2-3|16|TRBV28|TRBD2
TGTGCCAGCAGCCCAGAGAGAGCGGGAGGGCTAGATACGCAGTATTTT
CASSPERAGGLDTQYF
>NA|TRBJ2-1|16|TRBV5-1|NA
TGCGCCAGCAGCCCGCCCAGCCATGGGGCTAACAATGAGCAGTTCTTC
CASSPPSHGANNEQFF
>NA|TRBJ2-1|17|TRBV19|TRBD1
TGTGCCAGTAGCCGGACAGGGGTTCCCGGGTCGGTCCATGAGCAGTTCTTC
CASSRTGVPGSVHEQFF
>NA|TRBJ2-1|16|TRBV19|TRBD2
TGTGCCAGTAGTATTTTGGGGACTAGCGCATACAATGAGCAGTTCTTC
CASSILGTSAYNEQFF
>once|TRBJ1-6|16|TRBV4-1|NA
TGCGCCAGCAGCCAAGACCCCGCAGGTAGGGGGTCACCCCTCCACTTT
CASSQDPAGRGSPLHF
>NA|TRBJ2-7|15|TRBV11-2|TRBD1
TGTGCCAGCAGCCCTGGACAGGGGACGTCCTACGAGCAGTACTTC
CASSPGQGTSYEQYF
>NA|TRBJ2-1|15|TRBV24-1|TRBD2
TGTGCCACCAGTGATGCACTAGCGGGTCACAATGAGCAGTTCTTC
CATSDALAGHNEQFF
>NA|TRBJ1-2|15|TRBV18|NA
TGTGCCAGCTCACCCACTGTTTGGCGGGGAAGTGGCTACACCTTC
CASSPTVWRGSGYTF
>NA|TRBJ1-1|15|TRBV4-1|TRBD1
TGCGCCAGCAGCCGGACAGGTTCTATGAACACTGAAGCTTTCTTT
CASSRTGSMNTEAFF
>once|TRBJ2-3|16|TRBV27|TRBD2
TGTGCCAGCAGTCAATCTCTAGCGGGAAGCACAGATACGCAGTATTTT
CASSQSLAGSTDTQYF
>NA|TRBJ2-1|17|TRBV18|NA
TGTGCCAGCTCACCACTAACTAGCTTGGGATCCTACAATGAGCAGTTCTTC
CASSPLTSLGSYNEQFF
>NA|TRBJ1-1|15|TRBV7-9|NA
TGTGCCAGCAGGGACAGAGGACAGATGAACACTGAAGCTTTCTTT
CASRDRGQMNTEAFF
>NA|TRBJ2-1|14|TRBV7-9|NA
TGTGCCAGCAGCTTAGGCCAGGGGTCCAATGAGCAGTTCTTC
CASSLGQGSNEQFF
>NA|TRBJ1-1|16|TRBV29-1|NA
TGCAGCGTTGTGAACAGGGCGTATGGAAGGCGCACTGAAGCTTTCTTT
CSVVNRAYGRRTEAFF
>NA|TRBJ2-7|14|TRBV19|NA
TGTGCCAGTAGTACTAAAGGACTCTTCTACGAGCAGTACTTC
CASSTKGLFYEQYF
>NA|TRBJ2-7|13|TRBV29-1|NA
TGCAGCGTTGCCCCCAGGGCAAGCTACGAGCAGTACTTC
CSVAPRASYEQYF
>NA|TRBJ2-2|16|TRBV11-2|TRBD1
TGTGCCAGCAGCCGAAAGGACAGGGGGCTTGGCGGGGAGCTGTTTTTT
CASSRKDRGLGGELFF